Below are 6 T cell receptor beta chains sequenced from a single sample in a study of T cell responses to AZD1222 COVID-19 vaccine. Method: immunoSEQ multiplex PCR; TCRdb's copy keeps in-frame clones and lacks some. The sample yields just under 80,000 clones, about 92% seen once. The input for sequencing was peripheral blood, taken 28 days after the second AZD1222 dose. The receptors were gathered from an adult who received the AZD1222 COVID-19 vaccine.

This clone appeared many times. The rearrangement links TRBV5-6 to TRBJ2-7; D might be TRBD1 or TRBD2, each matching 5 bases. The V and J ends lost 0 bases and 2 bases respectively, with 15 bases between them. There are 16 residues in the CDR3. Germline values: CDR1 SGHDT, CDR2 YYEEEE. The CDR3 bases are TGTGCCAGCAGCTTGGCCATGTCCGGGGCAGCCTACGAGCAGTACTTC. Translating it yields CASSLAMSGAAYEQYF.

In this sample, this clone turned up once. The rearrangement joins TRBV18 to TRBJ2-1; 7 nucleotides line up with TRBD1. V shed 3 bases and J 1 base; nucleotides not matched to a gene: 3. Germline loops: CDR1 KGHSH, CDR2 LQKENI. The CDR3 is made up of 15 amino acids. The CDR3 here is CASSPGTESYNEQFF. The CDR3 DNA reads as TGTGCCAGCTCACCTGGGACAGAATCCTACAATGAGCAGTTCTTC.

The chain joins TRBV5-1 to TRBJ2-7; D gene uncertain. The length of the CDR3 is 16 residues. Germline V gives CDR1 SGHRS, CDR2 YFSETQ. Between the trimmed V and J ends, which lost 0 bases and 7 bases, there was a span of 20 bases. The CDR3 bases are TGCGCCAGCAGCTTGGAATCTATTGGGGATTTGAGGGAGCAGTACTTC. It is translated as CASSLESIGDLREQYF.

V usage is TRBV19 and J usage is TRBJ2-2; 11 nucleotides match TRBD1. The CDR3 loop spans 15 amino acids. The junction had 4 bases not matched to a gene; V was cut back by 6 bases and J by 4 bases. The germline V gene has CDR1 LNHDA and CDR2 SQIVND (reference sequence). CDR3 residues: CASSPGTGGTGELFF. The CDR3, as DNA: TGTGCCAGTAGCCCCGGGACAGGGGGCACCGGGGAGCTGTTTTTT.

This clone was seen a single time. The chain employs TRBV5-6 and TRBJ1-2, with 9 bases lining up with TRBD1. V gave up 3 bases and J gave up 5 bases; unmatched junction bases: 11. The CDR3 contains 16 residues. In germline, CDR1 is SGHDT, CDR2 YYEEEE. The CDR3 region is CASSSGTGPLGYGYTF. In DNA, the CDR3 is TGTGCCAGCAGCTCCGGGACAGGGCCCCTGGGTTATGGCTACACCTTC.

The CDR3 nucleotides read TGTGCCAGCAGTTACGGAGGACTCCAAAACACAGATACGCAGTATTTT. This gives the protein CASSYGGLQNTDTQYF. This chain joins TRBV6-5 and TRBJ2-3, with D possibly being TRBD2 (5 bases). The CDR3 extends over 16 amino acids. Deletions cut 2 bases from V and 2 bases from J, with 14 bases between. Per the germline V gene, CDR1 is MNHEY and CDR2 is SVGAGI.